This TCR beta chain originates from a study of T cells in narcolepsy. Study context: Healthy controls were enrolled alongside patients with narcolepsy type 1 or type 2.

In regard to this clone: Its antigen is not identified.

This CDR3 contains 19 residues. CDR1 SGHRS and CDR2 YFSETQ come from the germline V gene. V was trimmed by 4 bases and J by 0 bases, leaving 23 bases between them. Generated by immunoSEQ multiplex PCR, the TCRdb table keeps only in-frame clones and is missing some. This sample carries tens of thousands of clones, approximately 80% of them seen once, and the ten largest clones take 0.71%. Study results and limitations: Autoreactive clonotypes reportedly recurred in blood of same and different patients, not controls. Same-patient CSF and blood CD4+ T cell clonotypes included HCRT-specific and TRIB2-specific autoreactive ones. In some patient and control memory CD4+ samples, autoreactive clones were absent.

The genes are TRBV5-1 and TRBJ2-1; D possibly corresponds to TRBD2 (7 bases). The sample taken for sequencing was CD45RA- memory CD4+ T cells from PBMCs. The source is a human donor with narcolepsy. This chain's CDR3 is CASSQPGTLGGSSYNEQFF. CDR3 coding DNA: TGCGCCAGCAGCCAACCCGGGACACTCGGGGGGAGCTCCTACAATGAGCAGTTCTTC.